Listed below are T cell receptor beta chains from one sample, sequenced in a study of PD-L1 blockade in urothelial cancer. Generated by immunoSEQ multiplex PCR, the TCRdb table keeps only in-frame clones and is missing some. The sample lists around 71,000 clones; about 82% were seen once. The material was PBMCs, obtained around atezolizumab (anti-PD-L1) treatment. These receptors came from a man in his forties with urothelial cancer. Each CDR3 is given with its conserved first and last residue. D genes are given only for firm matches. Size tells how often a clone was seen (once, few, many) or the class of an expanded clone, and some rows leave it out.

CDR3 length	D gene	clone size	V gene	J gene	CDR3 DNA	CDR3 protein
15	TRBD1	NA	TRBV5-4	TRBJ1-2	TGTGCCAGCAGCTTGGTTGGGACAGCCGCCTATGGCTACACCTTC	CASSLVGTAAYGYTF
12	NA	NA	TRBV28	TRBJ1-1	TGTGCCAGCCGTCCCGGGAACACTGAAGCTTTCTTT	CASRPGNTEAFF
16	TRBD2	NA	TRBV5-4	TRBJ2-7	TGTGCCAGCAGCTTGGCCGGGGCTAGCGGGAGCTACGAGCAGTACTTC	CASSLAGASGSYEQYF
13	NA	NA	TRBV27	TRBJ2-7	TGTGCCAGCAGTTCGGGGTTCTCCTACGAGCAGTACTTC	CASSSGFSYEQYF
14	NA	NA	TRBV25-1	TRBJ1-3	TGTGCCAGCAGTGAAGCCAGGGGTTTTAACACCATATATTTT	CASSEARGFNTIYF
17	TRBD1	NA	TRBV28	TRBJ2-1	TGTGCCAGCAGTTTACGAACTGGGACAGGGGGAGGTGATGAGCAGTTCTTC	CASSLRTGTGGGDEQFF
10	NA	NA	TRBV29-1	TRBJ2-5	TGCAGCGTGAAAGAGGAGACCCAGTACTTC	CSVKEETQYF
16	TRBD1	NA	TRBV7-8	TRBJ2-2	TGTGCCAGCAGCGTAACAGGGACAGTGAACACCGGGGAGCTGTTTTTT	CASSVTGTVNTGELFF
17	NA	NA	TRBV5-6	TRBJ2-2	TGTGCCAGCAGGGGAGCGGAATCGGAAATGGGTACCGGGGAGCTGTTTTTT	CASRGAESEMGTGELFF
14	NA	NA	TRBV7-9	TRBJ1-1	TGTGCCAGCAGCTACGACAACATGAACACTGAAGCTTTCTTT	CASSYDNMNTEAFF
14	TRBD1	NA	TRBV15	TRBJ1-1	TGTGCCACCAGCAGCTCGGGACAGGGCACTGAAGCTTTCTTT	CATSSSGQGTEAFF
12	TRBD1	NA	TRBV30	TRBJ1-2	TGTGCCTGGAGTAACACAGGGGATGGCTACACCTTC	CAWSNTGDGYTF
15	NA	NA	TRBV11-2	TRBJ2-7	TGTGCCAGCAGCTCGAGGGCCTCAGGTTCCTACGAGCAGTACTTC	CASSSRASGSYEQYF
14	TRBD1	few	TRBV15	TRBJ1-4	TGTGCCACCAGCGGGCCGGGACAGGGGGAAAAACTGTTTTTT	CATSGPGQGEKLFF
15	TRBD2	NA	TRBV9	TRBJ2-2	TGTGCCAGCAGCGTGGGCGGGAGGGCCACCGGGGAGCTGTTTTTT	CASSVGGRATGELFF
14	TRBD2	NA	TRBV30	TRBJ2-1	TGTGCCTGGACCCAACTAGCGGGAGGCGGTGAGCAGTTCTTC	CAWTQLAGGGEQFF
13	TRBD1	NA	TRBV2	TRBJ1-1	TGTGCCAGCAGCGGACAGGGGAACACTGAAGCTTTCTTT	CASSGQGNTEAFF
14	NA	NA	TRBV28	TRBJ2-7	TGTGCCAGCAGTTCCCTACAGGGCTTGTACGAGCAGTACTTC	CASSSLQGLYEQYF
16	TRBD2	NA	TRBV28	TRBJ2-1	TGTGCCAGCAGTTTAGCCGGGACTAGCGGGAGGAATGAGCAGTTCTTC	CASSLAGTSGRNEQFF
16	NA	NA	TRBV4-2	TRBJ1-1	TGTGCCAGCAGCCCCCAGGTAGCGCTTGGGAACACTGAAGCTTTCTTT	CASSPQVALGNTEAFF
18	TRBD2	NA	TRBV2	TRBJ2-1	TGTGCCAGCAGTGAATCCCCCACCATACTAGCGGGAGGGACTGAGCAGTTCTTC	CASSESPTILAGGTEQFF
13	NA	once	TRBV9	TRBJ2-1	TGTGCCAGCAGCGTAGCTGGGGCCAATGAGCAGTTCTTC	CASSVAGANEQFF
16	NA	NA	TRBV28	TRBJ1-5	TGTGCCAGCAGTTCCTACCTCAGGGCTAGCAATCAGCCCCAGCATTTT	CASSSYLRASNQPQHF
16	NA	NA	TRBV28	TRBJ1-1	TGTGCCAGCAGCTCGGGGGGAGCCGCTGTGAACACTGAAGCTTTCTTT	CASSSGGAAVNTEAFF
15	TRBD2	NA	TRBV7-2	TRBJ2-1	TGTGCCAGCAGCTTAGCCCTAGCGGGAAGTAATGAGCAGTTCTTC	CASSLALAGSNEQFF
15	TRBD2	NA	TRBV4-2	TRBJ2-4	TGTGCCAGCAGCCAACTAGCGGGAGAGGTGAACATTCAGTACTTC	CASSQLAGEVNIQYF
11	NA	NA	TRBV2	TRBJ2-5	TGTGCCAGCAAGCGGGAAGAGACCCAGTACTTC	CASKREETQYF
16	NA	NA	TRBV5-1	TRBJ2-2	TGCGCCAGCAGCTTGGGGACTGACTGGAACACCGGGGAGCTGTTTTTT	CASSLGTDWNTGELFF
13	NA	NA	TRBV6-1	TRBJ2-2	TGTGCCAGCAGTGATCGGGTATCCGGGGAGCTGTTTTTT	CASSDRVSGELFF
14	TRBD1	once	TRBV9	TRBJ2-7	TGTGCCAGCAGCGTGTCCGGGACAGGGAACGAGCAGTACTTC	CASSVSGTGNEQYF
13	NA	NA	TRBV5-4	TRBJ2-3	TGTGCCAGCAGCCCGGGATATGGAGATACGCAGTATTTT	CASSPGYGDTQYF
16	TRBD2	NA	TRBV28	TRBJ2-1	TGTGCCAGCAGTCTTGGACTAGCGGGGACGGGCGATGAGCAGTTCTTC	CASSLGLAGTGDEQFF
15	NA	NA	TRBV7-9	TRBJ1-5	TGTGCCAGCAGCCCGGAGGGACCGAACAATCAGCCCCAGCATTTT	CASSPEGPNNQPQHF
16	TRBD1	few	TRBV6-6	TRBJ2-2	TGTGCCAGCAGTTACTCAGACAGGGGAAACACCGGGGAGCTGTTTTTT	CASSYSDRGNTGELFF
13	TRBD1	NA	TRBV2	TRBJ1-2	TGTGCCAGCGGCCGGGACAGGGAGGCTGGCTACACCTTC	CASGRDREAGYTF
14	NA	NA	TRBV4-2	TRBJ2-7	TGTGCCAGCAGCCAAGCCAGGGTTCCCTACGAGCAGTACTTC	CASSQARVPYEQYF
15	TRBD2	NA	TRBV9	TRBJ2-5	TGTGCCAGCAGCGTAATAGCGGGAGGGCGTGAGACCCAGTACTTC	CASSVIAGGRETQYF
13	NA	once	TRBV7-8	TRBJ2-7	TGTGCCAGCAGCTCCCTATCGGGGAACGAGCAGTACTTC	CASSSLSGNEQYF
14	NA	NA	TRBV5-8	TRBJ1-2	TGTGCCAGCAGCCGGGGGGACCCGGGGTATGGCTACACCTTC	CASSRGDPGYGYTF
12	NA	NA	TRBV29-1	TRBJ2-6	TGCAGCGTTGCGGCTGGGGCCAACGTCCTGACTTTC	CSVAAGANVLTF
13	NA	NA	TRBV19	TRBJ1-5	TGTGCCAGTACCCCGGGGGGCAATCAGCCCCAGCATTTT	CASTPGGNQPQHF
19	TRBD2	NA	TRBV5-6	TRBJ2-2	TGTGCCAGCAGCTTGGCAGAACTAGCGGGAGCGGCGAACACCGGGGAGCTGTTTTTT	CASSLAELAGAANTGELFF
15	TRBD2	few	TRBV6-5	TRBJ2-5	TGTGCCAGCAGTCCCGGACTAGCGGGAGTGGAGACCCAGTACTTC	CASSPGLAGVETQYF
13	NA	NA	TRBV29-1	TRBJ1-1	TGCAGCGTTGTCCAGGCCCGACACACTGAAGCTTTCTTT	CSVVQARHTEAFF
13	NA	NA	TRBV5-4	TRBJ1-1	TGTGCCAGCAGCTTGGGGGCAGGCACTGAAGCTTTCTTT	CASSLGAGTEAFF
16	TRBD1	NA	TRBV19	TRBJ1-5	TGTGCCAGTAGTAATTGGGACAGGGGGAGCAATCAGCCCCAGCATTTT	CASSNWDRGSNQPQHF
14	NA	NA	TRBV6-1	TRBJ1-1	TGTGCCAGCAGACCATGGACCGGGAACATTGAAGCTTTCTTT	CASRPWTGNIEAFF
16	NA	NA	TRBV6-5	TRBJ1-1	TGTGCCAGCAGTTACCGCGGAGTCTCCGGTGGCACTGAAGCTTTCTTT	CASSYRGVSGGTEAFF
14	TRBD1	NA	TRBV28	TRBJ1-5	TGTGCCAGCAGTTCCACAGGGGAGGTTCAGCCCCAGCATTTT	CASSSTGEVQPQHF
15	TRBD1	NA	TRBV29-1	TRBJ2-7	TGCAGCGCCTCCGGGACAGGGGGTTTCACCTACGAGCAGTACTTC	CSASGTGGFTYEQYF
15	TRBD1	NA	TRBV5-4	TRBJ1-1	TGTGCCAGCAGCCCGGGACAGGGCAGGGGCACTGAAGCTTTCTTT	CASSPGQGRGTEAFF